This T cell receptor (beta chain) emerged from a study of cytomegalovirus exposure and HLA in healthy donors. Study-level information: One earlier analysis, a look at 180 million or so T cells, found some 110 million unique TCR beta sequences.

V lost 0 bases to trimming and J lost 7 bases, with 10 bases between them. CDR1 is SGHNT, CDR2 YYREEE, per germline (reference sequence). This CDR3 comprises 13 residues. The study ran its PCR with 60 Vbeta and 13 Jbeta primers. Clones were read by immunoSEQ multiplex PCR, and TCRdb kept only the in-frame ones, dropping some. The sample lists some 82,000 clones, approximately 84% occurring once. Samples came from healthy bone marrow donors. Source material: PBMCs. This receptor was taken from a woman in her fifties or sixties in good health and CMV-seronegative. V gene TRBV5-4 combines with J gene TRBJ1-2; tentatively, D is TRBD1 (6 bases). This CDR3 reads CASSLEQGFGYTF. DNA of the CDR3: TGTGCCAGCAGCTTGGAACAGGGTTTTGGCTACACCTTC.